The clone carrying this TCR beta chain occurred a few times. Its antigen is unidentified. This entry belongs to a study of T cell repertoires in cytomegalovirus infection. Overall study findings and caveats: In two of eight donors, the top clonotype was HLA-C-restricted CMV-specific. Of the TCR beta families, the public ones yielded a cumulative frequency that identified carriers of CMV plus the relevant HLA.

J lost 2 bases, V lost 9 bases, and 6 bases had no gene match. Germline CDR1 SGHTA, CDR2 FQGNSA. This CDR3 contains 14 residues. Via MiXCR, TCRdb re-called the reads, giving one row per CDR3 protein. The sample yields approximately 470,000 distinct CDR3 sequences, more than 40% seen once. The sample in question was cultured PBMCs, obtained from culture after CMV antigen stimulation. This chain uses TRBV7-2 with TRBJ2-3; 9 bases are a match to TRBD1. This sequence was found in a human donor in good health (CMV status not recorded). Some clones in this sample may be carry-over from other donors' samples. The CDR3 nucleotides read TGTGCCAGTCAGCGGACAGGGGTCACAGATACGCAGTATTTT. This codes for CASQRTGVTDTQYF.